The next 26 T cell receptor beta chains were all read from a single sample in a study of Graves' ophthalmopathy and Graves' hyperthyroidism. Transcripts of RNA were the source for amplifying TCR beta CDR3 regions. The first-round RT-PCR employed HTBI primers together with the Qiagen OneStep RT-PCR kit. A multiplex PCR was then performed as the second round. TCRdb re-called the multiplex PCR reads with MiXCR, one entry per CDR3 protein. The profile shows 600,000 to 650,000 distinct CDR3 sequences, 20% to 25% of them singletons. The sequenced sample consisted of peripheral blood. These receptor sequences come from a young woman with stable Graves' hyperthyroidism. Some clones in this sample may be carry-over from other donors' samples.

This clonotype has a handful of counts. This chain uses TRBV9 with TRBJ1-1; maybe TRBD1 (5 bases). The CDR3 loop spans 14 amino acids. Germline V gene lookup returns CDR1 SGDLS and CDR2 YYNGEE. V was pared by 4 bases and J by 5 bases, with 15 bases between. The CDR3 spells CASSPEGRETEAFF. The CDR3 region has the DNA TGTGCCAGCAGCCCGGAGGGGCGGGAAACTGAAGCTTTCTTT.

About this clonotype itself: A much bigger clone sits one base away, suggesting this may be a read error. The chain combines TRBV6-2 or TRBV6-3 with TRBJ1-2, with 7 nucleotides matching TRBD1. Trimming cost V 7 bases and J 0 bases; bases outside gene matches: 11. Germline CDR1 reads MNHEY; CDR2 reads SVGEGT. This CDR3 is built from 16 residues. The CDR3 is CASNPLRTGANYGYTF. In nucleotides, the CDR3 is TGTGCCAGCAATCCACTTCGGACAGGAGCTAACTATGGCTACACCTTC.

The sample holds many counts of this clonotype. This rearrangement joins TRBV5-1 to TRBJ2-7; the D is unclear. Deletions cut 0 bases from V and 4 bases from J, with 5 bases between. Germline CDR1 and CDR2: SGHRS and YFSETQ. The CDR3 runs to 12 residues. CDR3 residues: CASSLDWYEQYF. CDR3 nucleotide sequence: TGCGCCAGCAGCTTGGATTGGTACGAGCAGTACTTC.

This clonotype was observed at least ten times. Without the conserved terminal phenylalanine or tryptophan, this CDR3 likely stems from a read error. CDR3 region: CASSLSENYGYTL. The CDR3 nucleotides read TGTGCCAGCAGCTTATCCGAGAACTATGGCTACACCCTC. This chain links TRBV7-9 with TRBJ1-2, with D unresolved. The CDR3 covers 13 residues. V lost 2 bases and J lost 2, with 6 bases in between. From germline, CDR1 is SEHNR and CDR2 FQNEAQ (reference sequence).

The chain uses TRBV7-2 and TRBJ2-7; maybe TRBD2 (6 bases). Germline loops: CDR1 SGHTA, CDR2 FQGNSA. Trimming pared 0 bases from V and 3 bases from J, leaving 9 bases between. This CDR3 contains 14 residues. The CDR3 bases are TGTGCCAGCAGCTTAGCGGGGGGTGTCTACGAGCAGTACTTC. Translated: CASSLAGGVYEQYF.

There are many counts of this clonotype. This sequence joins TRBV11-2 and TRBJ1-6, with a possible D match to TRBD1 (5 bases). Germline CDR1 and CDR2: SGHAT and FQNNGV. Trimming took off 1 base at V and 5 bases at J, with 12 bases between the two ends. The CDR3 consists of 16 residues. The CDR3 sequence: CASSLAGGGNNSPLHF. The CDR3 region has the DNA TGTGCCAGCAGCTTAGCCGGGGGGGGAAATAATTCACCCCTCCACTTT.

The rearrangement joins TRBV6-5 to TRBJ2-7; TRBD2 agrees at 9 bases. Germline V gives CDR1 MNHEY, CDR2 SVGAGI. V was pared by 3 bases and J by 5 bases, with 8 bases of the junction left unmatched. The CDR3 loop spans 15 amino acids. The CDR3 protein is CASSYAGGPLNEQYF. CDR3 DNA: TGTGCCAGCAGTTATGCGGGGGGGCCCCTTAACGAGCAGTACTTC.

This clonotype has ten or more counts. The V call is TRBV10-2, the J call TRBJ2-7, with D perhaps matching TRBD1 (6 bases). V was cut by 3 bases and J by 3 bases, with 18 bases left in between. This CDR3 is 16 amino acids long. Germline CDR1 and CDR2: WSHSY and SAAADI. The CDR3 coding sequence is TGCGCCAGCAGTGACAGGCAGGGGTTGTCCGTCTACGAGCAGTACTTC. It specifies CASSDRQGLSVYEQYF.

This clonotype was counted at least ten times. The CDR3 DNA reads TGTGCCAGCAGCCGAAGAGGGGACAACAGCAATCAGCCCCAGCATTTT. This sequence encodes CASSRRGDNSNQPQHF. The chain joins TRBV4-2 to TRBJ1-5; perhaps TRBD1 as D (6 bases). CDR1 and CDR2 from the germline V gene are LGHNA and YNFKEQ. V was trimmed by 4 bases and J by 1 base, leaving 14 bases between them. This CDR3 is 16 amino acids long.

In this sample, this clonotype turned up many times. The V call is TRBV11-2, the J call TRBJ1-2; D may be TRBD1 (5 bases). Trimming pared 3 bases from V and 6 bases from J, leaving 11 bases between. The CDR3 runs 13 residues. Per germline, CDR1 SGHAT and CDR2 FQNNGV. The chain's CDR3 is CASSLDPGHGYTF. The CDR3 coding sequence is TGTGCCAGCAGCTTGGATCCAGGGCATGGCTACACCTTC.

The sample holds a few counts of this clonotype. The V call is TRBV5-1, the J call TRBJ1-1; 10 bases are a match to TRBD1. The CDR3 is made up of 16 amino acids. Trimming took 0 bases from V and 6 from J; bases not matched to a gene: 8. From germline, CDR1 is SGHRS and CDR2 YFSETQ. CDR3 bases: TGCGCCAGCAGCTTGGGCGGGGACAGGGGTTTTGCTGAAGCTTTCTTT. It specifies CASSLGGDRGFAEAFF.

The table lists this clonotype with many counts. The chain combines TRBV12-3 or TRBV12-4 with TRBJ1-2, with 10 bases identical to TRBD1. CDR3 length: 14 residues. V shed 6 bases, J shed 5 bases, and the junction held 6 bases outside the gene matches. CDR3 in amino acids: CASRSEGQGYGYTF. The CDR3 bases are TGTGCCAGCAGGTCCGAGGGACAGGGGTATGGCTACACCTTC.

This clonotype has a count of ten or more. The chain links TRBV12-3 or TRBV12-4 to TRBJ1-1; D unclear. Deletions cut 10 bases from V and 1 base from J, with 13 bases between. CDR3 size: 13 residues. This CDR3 reads CANDGPQNTEAFF. The CDR3 DNA sequence: TGTGCCAACGACGGGCCCCAGAACACTGAAGCTTTCTTT.

On this clonotype: Germline and junction disagree at one end, which may indicate a read error. This chain uses TRBV20-1 with TRBJ2-4; D is unresolved. The CDR3 runs to 14 residues. CDR1 and CDR2 (germline): DFQATT, SNEGSKA (reference sequence). As DNA, the CDR3 is TGCAGTGCTCCGCCTCCGTTAGCCAAAAACATTAAGTACTTC. This translates into CSAPPPLAKNIKYF.

J is TRBJ1-2 and V is TRBV28; tentative D call: TRBD1 (5 bases). Germline-derived CDR1 and CDR2 are MDHEN and SYDVKM. CDR3 size: 15 residues. V dropped 1 base and J dropped 4 bases, with 13 bases sitting between them. CDR3 in DNA: TGTGCCAGCAGTTTATACGGGGGAATAGGCTATGGCTACACCTTC. Translating gives CASSLYGGIGYGYTF.

This clonotype was picked up a small number of times. The J gene is TRBJ1-5, the V gene TRBV12-3 or TRBV12-4, with 8 bases fitting TRBD1. Germline trimming cut 5 bases from V and 0 bases from J; bases unmatched to any gene: 6. The CDR3 spans 16 residues. As DNA, the CDR3 is TGTGCCAGCAGTCGACAGGGGCCATATAGCAATCAGCCCCAGCATTTT. Translated: CASSRQGPYSNQPQHF.

This clonotype came up a few times. V usage is TRBV30 and J usage is TRBJ1-2; D is ambiguous. The CDR3 runs 13 residues. Germline V gene sequence: CDR1 GTSNPN, CDR2 SVGIG (reference sequence). The V end lost 5 bases, the J end lost 5 bases, and 15 bases lay between the germline ends. CDR3 protein: CAWRYYQGYGYTF. CDR3 DNA sequence: TGTGCCTGGCGTTACTATCAAGGGTATGGCTACACCTTC.

This clonotype was recorded at least ten times. The chain is built from TRBV6-5 and TRBJ1-2; D unclear. V was clipped by 2 bases and J by 4 bases, with 14 bases between them. The CDR3 extends over 15 amino acids. Germline V gene data show CDR1 as MNHEY and CDR2 as SVGAGI. The chain's CDR3 is CASSYASKTVYGYTF. The CDR3 coding sequence is TGTGCCAGCAGTTACGCCAGCAAAACAGTCTATGGCTACACCTTC.

There are many counts of this clonotype. CDR3 sequence: CSARRGVRLAGSYEQYF. As DNA, the CDR3 is TGCAGTGCTAGAAGGGGGGTGAGACTAGCGGGTTCCTACGAGCAGTACTTC. V and J are TRBV20-1 and TRBJ2-7; 10 nucleotides agree with TRBD2. In germline, CDR1 is DFQATT, CDR2 SNEGSKA (reference sequence). Trimming took 2 bases from V and 1 from J; bases not matched to a gene: 11. The CDR3 is 17 amino acids.

The rearrangement uses TRBV12-3 or TRBV12-4 and TRBJ1-6, with 9 bases matching TRBD1. This CDR3 is 17 amino acids long. Unmatched junction bases numbered 9, after V lost 1 base and J lost 8 bases. The CDR3 sequence is CASSLGDRERGYSPLHF. CDR3 coding DNA: TGTGCCAGCAGTTTAGGGGACAGGGAACGGGGATATTCACCCCTCCACTTT.

This clonotype was seen ten or more times. The chain recombines TRBV6-1 with TRBJ1-2; weak D call: TRBD1 (5 bases). Germline CDR1 is MNHNS and CDR2 is SASEGT. The ends were cut back, 1 base at V and 4 bases at J, with 10 bases in the middle. The CDR3 spans 14 residues. CDR3 loop: CASSEVGGFYGYTF. CDR3 nucleotides: TGTGCCAGCAGTGAAGTTGGGGGGTTCTATGGCTACACCTTC.

This clonotype came up a few times. The chain links TRBV20-1 to TRBJ2-5; D might be TRBD1 (6 bases). Trimming left V 7 bases short and J 5 bases short, with 17 bases between. Germline V lookup: CDR1 DFQATT, CDR2 SNEGSKA (reference sequence). The CDR3 is 13 residues long. CDR3 sequence reads: CSVNKGGVETQYF. The CDR3 DNA reads TGCAGTGTAAACAAAGGGGGTGTCGAGACCCAGTACTTC.

This clonotype was seen repeatedly, ten times or more. V usage is TRBV6-5 and J usage is TRBJ1-1; tentatively, D is TRBD1 (5 bases). The V end was cut by 6 bases, the J end by 4 bases, with 21 bases between. The germline gives CDR1 MNHEY, CDR2 SVGAGI. The CDR3 consists of 16 residues. CDR3 protein: CASRQTGQGVGTEAFF. As DNA, the CDR3 is TGTGCCAGCAGACAAACGGGGCAGGGCGTAGGCACTGAAGCTTTCTTT.

The chain has TRBV27 and TRBJ2-7; possible D gene TRBD2, 5 bases. V lost 3 bases, J lost 2 bases, and 11 bases lay in between. This CDR3 comprises 14 residues. Germline V lookup: CDR1 MNHEY, CDR2 SMNVEV (reference sequence). The CDR3 sequence is CASSFGLGPYEQYF. CDR3 coding DNA: TGTGCCAGCAGTTTCGGACTGGGTCCCTACGAGCAGTACTTC.

The chain links TRBV6-1 to TRBJ2-7; D is unclear. The ends were cut back, 3 bases at V and 0 bases at J, with 18 bases in the middle. The CDR3 spans 17 residues. Germline-derived CDR1 and CDR2 are MNHNS and SASEGT. DNA of the CDR3: TGTGCCAGCAGTGATACGGTCAGAGGTCGTAACTCCTACGAGCAGTACTTC. Its protein product is CASSDTVRGRNSYEQYF.

This clonotype came up many times. The chain has TRBV7-9 and TRBJ2-4; 9 nucleotides align to TRBD1. Unmatched junction bases numbered 3, after V lost 2 bases and J lost 7 bases. Germline V gives CDR1 SEHNR, CDR2 FQNEAQ (reference sequence). The CDR3 has 14 residues. CDR3 protein: CASSLHGTGNIQYF. The CDR3 nucleotides are TGTGCCAGCAGCTTACACGGGACAGGGAACATTCAGTACTTC. The full variable domain, with the rest looked up from reference TRBV7-9 and TRBJ2-4, is DTGVSQNPRHKITKRGQNVTFRCDPISEHNRLYWYRQTLGQGPEFLTYFQNEAQLEKSRLLSDRFSAERPKGSFSTLEIQRTEQGDSAMYLCASSLHGTGNIQYFGAGTRLSVL.